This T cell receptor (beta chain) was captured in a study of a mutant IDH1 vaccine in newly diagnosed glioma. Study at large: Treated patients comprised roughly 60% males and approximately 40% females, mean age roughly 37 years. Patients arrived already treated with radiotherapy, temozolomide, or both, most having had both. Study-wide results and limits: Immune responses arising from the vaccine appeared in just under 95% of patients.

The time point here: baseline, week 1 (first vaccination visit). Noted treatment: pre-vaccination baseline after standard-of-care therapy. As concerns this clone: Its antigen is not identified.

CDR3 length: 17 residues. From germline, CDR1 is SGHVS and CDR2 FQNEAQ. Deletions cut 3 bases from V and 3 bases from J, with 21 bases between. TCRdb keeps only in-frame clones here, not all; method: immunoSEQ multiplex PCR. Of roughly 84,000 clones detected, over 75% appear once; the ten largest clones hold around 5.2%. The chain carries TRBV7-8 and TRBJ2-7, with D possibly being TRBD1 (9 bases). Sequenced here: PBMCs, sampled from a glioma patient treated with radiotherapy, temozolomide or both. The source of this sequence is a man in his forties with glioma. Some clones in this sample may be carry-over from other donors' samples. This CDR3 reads CASSFGSGTGFIYEQYF. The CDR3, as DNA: TGTGCCAGCAGCTTTGGTAGCGGGACAGGGTTCATCTACGAGCAGTACTTC.